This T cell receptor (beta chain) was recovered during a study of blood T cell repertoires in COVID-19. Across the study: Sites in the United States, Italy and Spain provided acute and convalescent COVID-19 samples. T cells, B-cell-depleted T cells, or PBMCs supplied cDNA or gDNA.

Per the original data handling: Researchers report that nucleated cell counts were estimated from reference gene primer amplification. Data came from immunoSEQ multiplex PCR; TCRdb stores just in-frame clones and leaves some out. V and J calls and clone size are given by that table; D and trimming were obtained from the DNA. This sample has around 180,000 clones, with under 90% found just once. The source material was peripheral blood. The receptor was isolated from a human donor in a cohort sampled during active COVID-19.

CDR3 protein: CASSPGTGENTGELFF. CDR3 coding DNA: TGTGCCAGCAGCCCAGGGACAGGGGAAAACACCGGGGAGCTGTTTTTT. The chain links TRBV16 to TRBJ2-2, with 10 bases that match TRBD1. The CDR3 sequence is 16 residues long. CDR1 and CDR2 (germline): KGHSY, FQNENV. With 4 bases clipped from V and 2 bases from J, the junction kept 4 bases outside the gene matches.